The clone carrying this T cell receptor beta chain was counted only a few times. What it binds is unknown. Unique molecular identifiers were in the cDNA, with template-switch universal primer binding. One entry per CDR3 protein, called by TCRdb with MiXCR from the 5' RACE reads. The profile shows under 250,000 distinct CDR3 sequences, around 6.8% of them singletons. The data were taken from a study of identical twins. Regarding the study as a whole: With beta out-of-frame sequences, excess sharing by twins was weaker. Out-of-frame TCR alpha sharing in monozygotic twins exceeded recombination model predictions. Zero-insertion analyses were open to partial confounding by invariant MAIT and iNKT cells.

These same data were also listed under a study on yellow fever vaccine responses in identical twins.

This TCR came from a woman between 18 and 29 years old in good health. The sample was memory (CD45RO+) T cells sorted from blood.

CDR3 in amino acids: CASSPKTQTQYF. CDR3 nucleotides: TGTGCCAGCAGCCCGAAAACCCAGACCCAGTACTTC. This chain connects TRBV5-6 to TRBJ2-5; no reliable D call. The CDR3 runs to 12 residues. Trimming removed 4 bases from V and 6 bases from J, with 10 bases in between. Germline values: CDR1 SGHDT, CDR2 YYEEEE.